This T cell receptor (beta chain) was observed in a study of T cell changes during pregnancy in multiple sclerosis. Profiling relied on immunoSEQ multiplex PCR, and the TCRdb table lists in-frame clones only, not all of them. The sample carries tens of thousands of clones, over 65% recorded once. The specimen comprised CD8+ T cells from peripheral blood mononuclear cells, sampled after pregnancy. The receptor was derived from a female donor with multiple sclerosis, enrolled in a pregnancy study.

CDR3 region: CASSPIRDRGIYEQYF. The CDR3 nucleotides are TGCGCCAGCAGCCCCATCCGGGACAGGGGGATCTACGAGCAGTACTTC. This chain connects TRBV5-1 to TRBJ2-7; TRBD1 matches 11 bases. The germline CDR1 and CDR2 sequences are SGHRS and YFSETQ. J was trimmed by 3 bases and V by 4 bases; bases with no gene match: 9. The CDR3 is 16 amino acids.